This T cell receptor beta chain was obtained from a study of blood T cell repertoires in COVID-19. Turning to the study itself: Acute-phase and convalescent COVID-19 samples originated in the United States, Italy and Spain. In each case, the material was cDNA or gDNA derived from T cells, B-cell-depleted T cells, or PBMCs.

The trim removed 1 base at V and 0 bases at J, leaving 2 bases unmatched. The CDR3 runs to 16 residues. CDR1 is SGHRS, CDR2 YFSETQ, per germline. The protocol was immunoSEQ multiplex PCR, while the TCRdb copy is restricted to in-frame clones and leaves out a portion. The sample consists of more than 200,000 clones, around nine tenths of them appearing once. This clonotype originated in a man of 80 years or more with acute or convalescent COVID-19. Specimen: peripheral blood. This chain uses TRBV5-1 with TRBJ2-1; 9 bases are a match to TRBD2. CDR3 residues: CASSLYSGSSYNEQFF. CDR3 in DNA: TGCGCCAGCAGCTTGTATAGCGGGAGCTCCTACAATGAGCAGTTCTTC.